Listed here are 4 T cell receptor beta chains from one sample, sequenced in a study of blood T cell repertoires in COVID-19. The data were produced by immunoSEQ multiplex PCR, yet TCRdb's version contains in-frame clones alone and is incomplete. The data contain 200,000 to 300,000 clones, over 80% of them singletons. Material: peripheral blood. The receptors shown here come from a human donor in a cohort sampled during active COVID-19.

The chain is built from TRBV6-6 and TRBJ1-1, with D perhaps matching TRBD1 (6 bases). This CDR3 spans 12 amino acids. The germline gives CDR1 MNHNY, CDR2 SVGAGI (reference sequence). V dropped 7 bases and J dropped 11 bases, with 17 bases sitting between them. CDR3: CASNFDRSDAFF. The CDR3 DNA follows: TGTGCCAGCAATTTTGACAGGTCAGACGCTTTCTTT.

This clone has just one count. The V call is TRBV28, the J call TRBJ2-7; tentative D call: TRBD1 (5 bases). CDR3 size: 14 residues. Trimming took off 7 bases at V and 0 bases at J, with 13 bases between the two ends. Germline V CDR1 and CDR2: MDHEN, SYDVKM. In DNA, the CDR3 is TGTGCCAGCAAGCGCTCCACAGGCTCCTACGAGCAGTACTTC. Translating gives CASKRSTGSYEQYF. The full variable domain, in which reference TRBV28 and TRBJ2-7 provide the parts outside the CDR3, is DVKVTQSSRYLVKRTGEKVFLECVQDMDHENMFWYRQDPGLGLRLIYFSYDVKMKEKGDIPEGYSVSREKKERFSLILESASTNQTSMYLCASKRSTGSYEQYFGPGTRLTVT.

The rearrangement links TRBV2 to TRBJ2-5; D might be TRBD2 (5 bases). Looked up from germline, CDR1 is SNHLY and CDR2 is FYNNEI. V shed 5 bases and J shed 1 base, with 14 bases lying between them. CDR3 length: 15 residues. CDR3 region: CASSQDGIFQETQYF. The CDR3 coding sequence is TGTGCCAGCAGTCAGGACGGGATTTTCCAAGAGACCCAGTACTTC.

The rearrangement joins TRBV6-5 to TRBJ2-7; 8 nucleotides line up with TRBD2. This CDR3 contains 15 residues. After removal of 5 bases from V and 5 bases from J, the junction contained 11 bases not matched to a gene. The germline CDR1 and CDR2 sequences are MNHEY and SVGAGI. The chain's CDR3 is CASSNSGEAMDEQYF. CDR3 DNA sequence: TGTGCCAGCAGTAATAGCGGGGAAGCAATGGACGAGCAGTACTTC.